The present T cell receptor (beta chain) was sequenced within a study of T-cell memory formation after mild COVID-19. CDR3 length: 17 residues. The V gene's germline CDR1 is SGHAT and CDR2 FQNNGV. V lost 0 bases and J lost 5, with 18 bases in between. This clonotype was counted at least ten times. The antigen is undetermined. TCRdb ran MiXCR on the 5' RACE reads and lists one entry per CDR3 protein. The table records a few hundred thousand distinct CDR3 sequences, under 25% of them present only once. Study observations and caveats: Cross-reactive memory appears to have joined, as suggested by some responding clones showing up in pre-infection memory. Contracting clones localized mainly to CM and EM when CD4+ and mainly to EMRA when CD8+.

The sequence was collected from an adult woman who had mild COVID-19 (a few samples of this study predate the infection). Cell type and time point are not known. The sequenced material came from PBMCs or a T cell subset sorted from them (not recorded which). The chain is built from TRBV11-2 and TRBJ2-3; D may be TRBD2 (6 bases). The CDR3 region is CASSLESGRGKKDTQYF. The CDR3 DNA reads TGTGCCAGCAGCTTAGAGTCTGGACGGGGGAAAAAAGATACGCAGTATTTT.